This T cell receptor beta chain was profiled in a study of shared clonotypes between healthy human individuals. About the study: Each donor's CD8 memory used one plate, CD8 naive two, each CD4 subset three.

Nashville, Tennessee was home to all donors, who were Caucasian adults. Replicate PCRs for sorted subsets used around 200 ng DNA; this equaled 25,000 to 30,000 T cell genomes. Only in-frame clones appear in the TCRdb table, and some are missing; sequencing was by immunoSEQ multiplex PCR. The data hold 850,000 to 1,200,000 clones, with 75% observed a single time. This CDR3 is 15 amino acids long. V dropped 2 bases and J dropped 3; count of bases not matched to a gene: 7. Germline V lookup: CDR1 SGHAT, CDR2 FQDESV (reference sequence). The chain couples TRBV11-1 to TRBJ2-7; TRBD1 aligns across 7 bases. This clonotype originated in a young man in good health. Specimen: memory CD4+ T cells sorted from blood. As for subset: CD45RA-negative fraction. CDR3 bases: TGTGCCAGCAGCTTACGTCAGGACAGGAGCTACGAGCAGTACTTC. Translated: CASSLRQDRSYEQYF.